This T cell receptor beta chain was sequenced for a study of identical twins (dated by TCRdb to 2015 to 2016). In terms of the full investigation: To test whether fetal clonotypes persist, the study used deep sequencing on TCR alpha and beta repertoires from monozygotic twins, unrelated adults of various ages, and cord blood. To rule out contamination, replicate twin experiments were performed at different times with different library preparation protocols. Study-wide conclusions, independent of this receptor: Abundant cord blood beta clonotypes carried fewer insertions; young adult naive repertoires showed a weaker similar trend, while memory repertoires showed none. Zero-insertion analyses could be partly confounded by invariant T cells such as MAIT and iNKT, although diverse VJ usage argued against such confounding for most clonotypes. Excess twin sharing in beta out-of-frame sequences was weaker because fewer shared sequences lowered the signal-to-noise ratio. Compared with coincidental sharing between unrelated individuals, out-of-frame TCR alpha sequences shared between twins showed an excess of sequences with low generation probability. In monozygotic twins, recombination models systematically underestimated out-of-frame TCR alpha sharing, but the models matched the sharing seen between unrelated individuals. Because the same donors could not be followed over many years, the conclusions relied on cross-sectional statistical analysis.

Receptors were amplified or captured by 5' RACE. Instrument used: Illumina HiSeq 2000. Template switching added a universal primer binding site, and the final cDNA carried a unique molecular identifier that allowed TCR cDNA molecules to be counted accurately. Specific primers in the conserved constant-segment region were used to synthesize first-strand cDNA for the TCR alpha and beta chains. Each cDNA library was double barcoded, with a SMART-Mk sample barcode plus Illumina barcodes, to control for contamination. TruSeq adapter sequences along with Illumina sample barcodes were introduced in two successive PCR steps. Sequencing of the TCR alpha and beta cDNA libraries was done on the Illumina HiSeq platform using custom primers. Per the authors' processing: MiGEC was used to process raw reads and extract unique molecular identifiers, and MiXCR was used to find CDR3 positions. Recombination models were inferred per individual with the repgenHMM and IGoR tools using an EM algorithm. Shared clonotypes were analyzed with the tcR package in R, and sharing was normalized by the product of cloneset sizes. Out-of-frame nonproductive sequences were analyzed to study raw recombination free of thymic and clonal selection effects. Using fastp at Q25 and MiXCR, TCRdb reprocessed the public reads and kept productive beta chains. Entries are consolidated by CDR3 protein sequence, retaining the most common genes and DNA. The V and J calls come from TCRdb's annotation, not from the publication. Within this sample are some 230,000 distinct CDR3 sequences, with over 5.5% of them counted one time only. The leading ten clones occupy about 14% of the sample.

Per the germline V gene, SGHRS is the CDR1 and YFSETQ is the CDR2. Its CDR3 holds 14 amino acids, cysteine through phenylalanine. Left in the record is the CDR3 DNA by itself, 42 bases read in frame from the first base. Trimming takes 4 bases from V and 5 bases from J, and the germline ends sit 14 bases apart. All donors were healthy Caucasians. The twin cohort consisted of three pairs of female monozygotic twins, all aged about 18 to 29 years. CD4+ and CD8+ T cell populations were isolated with positive isolation kits from Invitrogen. About this clonotype itself: Its target antigen remains unknown. No clone much larger than this one lies a single base away; base qualities are absent.

These data were also filed under a second study, of T cells expressing NK-cell markers. As that second study puts it: TCR beta-chain repertoires were profiled in sorted CD3+CD56+NKG2C+, CD3+CD56+NKG2C- and CD3+CD56-NKG2C+ T-cell subsets from about 8 donors. Among the eight sequenced donors, only one was HCMV-seronegative, while the other seven were HCMV-seropositive. In several experiments an anti-gammadeltaTCR antibody was added to restrict sorting to alphabetaTCR-expressing T cells. In five to seven donors, the dominant CD3+CD56+NKG2C+ clonotypes were among the top 10 CD8+ clonotypes and accounted for about 1.0-7.5% of CD8+ T cells. Those dominant clonotypes were again the most abundant among CD3+CD56-NKG2C+ cells in four donors, at about 28.3-65%. It remained unclear whether the expanded NKG2C-expressing T cell clones were specific for HCMV antigens. Randomly selected healthy volunteers, three men and five women, were used as the eight sequenced donors. HCMV-specific IgG was detected in serum with a commercial ELISA kit to determine HCMV serostatus. MIGEC was used to demultiplex reads and group the reads by UMI, and MiTCR was used to assemble and quantify clonotypes. To exclude erroneous sequences, only TCR cDNA sequences supported by at least two reads were retained. Downstream repertoire analysis used the tcR package, and clonotypes were matched across fractions by CDR3 nucleotide sequence plus V segment. VDJmatch was used to annotate antigen specificity against VDJdb, with one amino acid substitution allowed in CDR3.

This clonotype was sampled from a young woman in good health. What was sequenced was CD8+ T cells sorted from blood. The chain is assembled from TRBV5-1 and TRBJ2-3, with an unclear D gene assignment. The CDR3 corresponds to CASSGSIGLDTQYF. The nucleotide sequence is TGCGCCAGCAGCGGCTCCATCGGTCTAGATACGCAGTATTTT.